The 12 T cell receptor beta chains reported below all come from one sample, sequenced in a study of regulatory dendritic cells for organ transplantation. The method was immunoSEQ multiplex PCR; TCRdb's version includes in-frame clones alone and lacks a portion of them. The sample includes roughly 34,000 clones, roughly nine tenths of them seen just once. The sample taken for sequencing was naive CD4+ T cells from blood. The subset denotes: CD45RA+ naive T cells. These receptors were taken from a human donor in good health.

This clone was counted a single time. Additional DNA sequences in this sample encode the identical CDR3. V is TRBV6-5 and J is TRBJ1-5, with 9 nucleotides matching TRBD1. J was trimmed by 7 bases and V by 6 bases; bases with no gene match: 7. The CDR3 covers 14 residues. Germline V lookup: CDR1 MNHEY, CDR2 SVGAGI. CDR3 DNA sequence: TGTGCCAGCAGGACTGACAGGGGGGGACAGCCCCAGCATTTT. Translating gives CASRTDRGGQPQHF.

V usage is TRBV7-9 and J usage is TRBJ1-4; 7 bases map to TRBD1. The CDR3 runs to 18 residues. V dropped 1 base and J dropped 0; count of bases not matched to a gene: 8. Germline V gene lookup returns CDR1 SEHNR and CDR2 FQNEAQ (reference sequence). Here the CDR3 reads CASSLGITGDTTNEKLFF. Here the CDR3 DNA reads TGTGCCAGCAGCTTAGGAATCACAGGGGATACAACTAATGAAAAACTGTTTTTT.

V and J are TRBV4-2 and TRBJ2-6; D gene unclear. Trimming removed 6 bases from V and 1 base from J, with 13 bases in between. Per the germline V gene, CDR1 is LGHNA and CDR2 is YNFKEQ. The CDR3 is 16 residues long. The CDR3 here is CASRGHPISGANVLTF. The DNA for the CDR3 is TGTGCCAGCAGGGGCCATCCGATTTCTGGGGCCAACGTCCTGACTTTC.

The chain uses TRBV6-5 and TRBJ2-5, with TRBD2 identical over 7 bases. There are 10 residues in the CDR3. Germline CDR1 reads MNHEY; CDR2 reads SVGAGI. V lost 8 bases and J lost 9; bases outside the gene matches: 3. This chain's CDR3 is CASGRGAQYF. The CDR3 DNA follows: TGTGCCAGCGGCCGGGGGGCCCAGTACTTC.

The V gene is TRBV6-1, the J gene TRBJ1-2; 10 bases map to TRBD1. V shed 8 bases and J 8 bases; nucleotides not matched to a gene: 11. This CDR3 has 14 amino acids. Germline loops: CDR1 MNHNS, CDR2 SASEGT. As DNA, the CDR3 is TGTGCCAGCGCCGACAGGGGGCAGGGAGGGGGCTACACCTTC. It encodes CASADRGQGGGYTF.

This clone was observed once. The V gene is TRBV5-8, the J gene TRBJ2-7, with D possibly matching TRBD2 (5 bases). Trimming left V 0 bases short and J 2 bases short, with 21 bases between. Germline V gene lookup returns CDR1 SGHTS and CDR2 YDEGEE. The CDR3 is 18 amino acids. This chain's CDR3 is CASSLGWTRRPWTYEQYF. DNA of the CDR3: TGTGCCAGCAGCTTGGGTTGGACGCGGAGGCCATGGACCTACGAGCAGTACTTC.

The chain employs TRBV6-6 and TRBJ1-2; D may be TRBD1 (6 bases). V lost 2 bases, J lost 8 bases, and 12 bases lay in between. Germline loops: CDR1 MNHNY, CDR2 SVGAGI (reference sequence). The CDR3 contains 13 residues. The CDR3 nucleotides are TGTGCCAGCAGTTACGGGGACATTGGGGGCTACACCTTC. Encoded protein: CASSYGDIGGYTF.

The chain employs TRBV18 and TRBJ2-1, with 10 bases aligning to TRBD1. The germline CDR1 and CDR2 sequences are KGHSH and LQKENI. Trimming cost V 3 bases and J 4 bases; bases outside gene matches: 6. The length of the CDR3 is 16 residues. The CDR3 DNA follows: TGTGCCAGCTCACCGACGACAGGGGGCGCGTACAATGAGCAGTTCTTC. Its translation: CASSPTTGGAYNEQFF.

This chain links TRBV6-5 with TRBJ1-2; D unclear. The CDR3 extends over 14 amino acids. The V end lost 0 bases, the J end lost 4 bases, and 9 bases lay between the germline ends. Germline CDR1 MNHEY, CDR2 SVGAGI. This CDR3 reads CASSYSASRYGYTF. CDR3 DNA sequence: TGTGCCAGCAGTTACTCCGCCAGTCGCTATGGCTACACCTTC.

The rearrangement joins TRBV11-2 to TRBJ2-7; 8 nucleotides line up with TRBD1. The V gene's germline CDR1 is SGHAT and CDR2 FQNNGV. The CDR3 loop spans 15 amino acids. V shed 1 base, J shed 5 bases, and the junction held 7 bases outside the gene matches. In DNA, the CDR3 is TGTGCCAGCAGCTTAGTGCGGACAGGGTTCCACGAGCAGTACTTC. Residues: CASSLVRTGFHEQYF.

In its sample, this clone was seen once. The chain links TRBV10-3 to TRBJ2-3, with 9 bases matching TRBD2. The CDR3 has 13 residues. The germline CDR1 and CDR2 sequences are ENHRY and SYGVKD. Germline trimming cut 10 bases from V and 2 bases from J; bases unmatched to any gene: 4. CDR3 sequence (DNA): TGTGCCACTTTAGCGGGGGACACAGATACGCAGTATTTT. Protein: CATLAGDTDTQYF.

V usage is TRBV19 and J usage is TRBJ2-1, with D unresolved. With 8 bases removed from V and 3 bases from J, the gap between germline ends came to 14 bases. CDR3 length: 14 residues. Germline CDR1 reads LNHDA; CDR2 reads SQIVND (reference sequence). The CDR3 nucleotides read TGTGCCAGTCGATCGGGCCCAAGCTACAATGAGCAGTTCTTC. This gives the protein CASRSGPSYNEQFF.